The 19 T cell receptor beta chains given below trace back to one sample, sequenced in a study of cytomegalovirus exposure and HLA in healthy donors. PCR used 60 Vbeta primers and 13 Jbeta primers. Clones were read by immunoSEQ multiplex PCR, and TCRdb kept only the in-frame ones, dropping some. The table includes a few hundred thousand clones, about 77% detected once. The specimen was PBMCs. The receptors were gathered from a woman aged 25 to 39 in good health and CMV-seronegative.

In its sample, this clone was seen once. This rearrangement joins TRBV7-2 to TRBJ2-7, with 10 positions matching TRBD1. The CDR3 is 15 amino acids. V was pared by 3 bases and J by 6 bases, with 8 bases of the junction left unmatched. Germline V lookup: CDR1 SGHTA, CDR2 FQGNSA. DNA of the CDR3: TGTGCCAGCAGCTTCCCGGGGACAGGGGCGTTCGAGCAGTACTTC. Protein product: CASSFPGTGAFEQYF. The full variable domain, rest sourced from reference TRBV7-2 and TRBJ2-7, is GAGVSQSPSNKVTEKGKDVELRCDPISGHTALYWYRQSLGQGLEFLIYFQGNSAPDKSGLPSDRFSAERTGGSVSTLTIQRTQQEDSAVYLCASSFPGTGAFEQYFGPGTRLTVT.

This sequence joins TRBV6-5 and TRBJ1-2, with D possibly matching TRBD1 (6 bases). This CDR3 contains 13 residues. The germline V and J ends were trimmed by 3 bases and 3 bases, with 8 bases remaining between them. Germline V CDR1 and CDR2: MNHEY, SVGAGI. CDR3 coding DNA: TGTGCCAGCAGTTATGAGGGGGACTATGGCTACACCTTC. Translating it yields CASSYEGDYGYTF.

The V call is TRBV2, the J call TRBJ2-7; D is unresolved. Trimming removed 6 bases from V and 3 bases from J, with 6 bases in between. This CDR3 region has 11 residues. The germline V gene encodes CDR1 SNHLY and CDR2 FYNNEI. In nucleotides, the CDR3 is TGTGCCAGCAGACAGCTCTACGAGCAGTACTTC. As protein: CASRQLYEQYF.

A few counts support this clone. V and J are TRBV6-1 and TRBJ1-5; 7 bases map to TRBD1. The length of the CDR3 is 13 residues. The V and J ends lost 8 bases and 7 bases, in that order; junction bases with no gene match: 8. Germline CDR1 is MNHNS and CDR2 is SASEGT. As DNA, the CDR3 is TGTGCCAGCGGTACCAAAGGGGGCCAGCCCCAGCATTTT. This gives the protein CASGTKGGQPQHF.

The V and J genes are TRBV7-9 and TRBJ1-1; a possible D gene is TRBD1 (5 bases). V lost 1 base and J 11 bases, leaving 17 bases between the germline ends. This CDR3 contains 14 residues. Germline assignment: CDR1 SEHNR and CDR2 FQNEAQ (reference sequence). CDR3 residues: CASSLEGPGVRAFF. The DNA for the CDR3 is TGTGCCAGCAGCTTAGAAGGACCGGGGGTTAGGGCTTTCTTT.

The genes are TRBV2 and TRBJ1-2; D gene ambiguous. Germline V gene sequence: CDR1 SNHLY, CDR2 FYNNEI. The CDR3 consists of 17 residues. V dropped 2 bases and J dropped 4 bases, with 20 bases sitting between them. This CDR3 reads CASSESGGRTQRYGYTF. Here the CDR3 DNA reads TGTGCCAGCAGTGAAAGCGGTGGCAGAACACAACGCTATGGCTACACCTTC.

The chain links TRBV5-1 to TRBJ2-7, with D unresolved. Germline assignment: CDR1 SGHRS and CDR2 YFSETQ. V lost 0 bases to trimming and J lost 5 bases, with 3 bases between them. The CDR3 runs to 11 residues. The CDR3 loop reads CASSLADEQYF. The DNA for the CDR3 is TGCGCCAGCAGCTTGGCCGACGAGCAGTACTTC.

The chain links TRBV29-1 to TRBJ2-1, with 8 bases fitting TRBD2. The CDR3 has 12 residues. Germline V gene sequence: CDR1 SQVTM, CDR2 ANQGSEA. The V gene end was trimmed by 8 bases and the J gene end by 7 bases; junction bases not matched to a gene: 7. As DNA, the CDR3 is TGCAGCTTGACTAGCGCTTTAAATGAGCAGTTCTTC. Amino acid sequence: CSLTSALNEQFF.

V is TRBV18 and J is TRBJ2-3; no reliable D call. This CDR3 has 13 residues. V was clipped by 3 bases and J by 4 bases, with 8 bases between them. Looked up from germline, CDR1 is KGHSH and CDR2 is LQKENI. This CDR3 is CASSPNVADTQYF. The CDR3 nucleotides read TGTGCCAGCTCACCCAATGTTGCAGATACGCAGTATTTT.

The V call is TRBV4-2, the J call TRBJ2-1, with a weak D call TRBD2 (7 bases). The ends were cut back, 6 bases at V and 3 bases at J, with 12 bases in the middle. This CDR3 has 14 residues. Germline CDR1 is LGHNA and CDR2 is YNFKEQ. The CDR3 coding sequence is TGTGCCAGCAGTGAGGGGGGGGGCTACAATGAGCAGTTCTTC. Amino acid sequence: CASSEGGGYNEQFF.

In its sample, this clone was seen once. V gene TRBV11-3 combines with J gene TRBJ2-3; D gene ambiguous. V was cut by 1 base and J by 5 bases, with 7 bases left in between. The length of the CDR3 is 13 residues. The germline V gene has CDR1 SGHNT and CDR2 YENEEA. The CDR3 protein is CASSLVGGDTQYF. In nucleotides, the CDR3 is TGTGCCAGCAGCTTAGTAGGCGGAGATACGCAGTATTTT.

This clone was seen only a few times. The chain couples TRBV6-1 to TRBJ1-2, with D perhaps TRBD1 (6 bases). Deletions cut 3 bases from V and 4 bases from J, with 9 bases between. The CDR3 is 13 amino acids. From germline, CDR1 is MNHNS and CDR2 SASEGT. The CDR3 spells CASSDSGVYGYTF. The CDR3 coding sequence is TGTGCCAGCAGTGATTCAGGGGTCTATGGCTACACCTTC.

V and J are TRBV5-1 and TRBJ2-7; 15 bases are a match to TRBD2. Germline V gives CDR1 SGHRS, CDR2 YFSETQ. The V segment lost 3 bases and the J segment 3 bases; nucleotides outside the gene matches: 7. CDR3 length: 17 amino acids. CDR3 sequence (DNA): TGCGCCAGCAGCTCCCGGGGGACTAGCGGGGGGTTCTACGAGCAGTACTTC. Residues: CASSSRGTSGGFYEQYF.

V usage is TRBV28 and J usage is TRBJ1-2, with 10 bases identical to TRBD1. Germline V gives CDR1 MDHEN, CDR2 SYDVKM. V lost 2 bases to trimming and J lost 8 bases; unmatched junction nucleotides: 14. The CDR3 runs to 17 residues. The CDR3 DNA is TGTGCCAGCAGTTTAATGGCCGCCGGGACAGGGGTCGCCGGCTACACCTTC. As protein: CASSLMAAGTGVAGYTF.

A remark on this clone: One end of the junction varies from germline; a read error may be responsible. The CDR3 sequence: CATSHGSYDEQFF. CDR3 bases: TGTGCCACCTCACACGGGAGCTACGATGAGCAGTTCTTC. This rearrangement joins TRBV6-6 to TRBJ2-1; a possible D gene is TRBD2 (6 bases). This CDR3 spans 13 amino acids. Germline CDR1 MNHNY, CDR2 SVGAGI (reference sequence).

This rearrangement joins TRBV7-8 to TRBJ2-3, with D maybe TRBD1 (6 bases). The CDR3 extends over 15 amino acids. Germline loops: CDR1 SGHVS, CDR2 FQNEAQ. V gave up 6 bases and J gave up 2 bases, with 15 bases separating them. The CDR3 region has the DNA TGTGCCAGCAGTCTCACACAGGGTGACACAGATACGCAGTATTTT. This gives the protein CASSLTQGDTDTQYF.

This sequence joins TRBV27 and TRBJ1-5; D is possibly TRBD1 (6 bases). This CDR3 region has 15 residues. V dropped 1 base and J dropped 2 bases, with 9 bases sitting between them. Germline V gene lookup returns CDR1 MNHEY and CDR2 SMNVEV (reference sequence). In nucleotides, the CDR3 is TGTGCCAGCAGTTTATACAGGGCCCGCAATCAGCCCCAGCATTTT. This sequence encodes CASSLYRARNQPQHF.

This clone has a handful of counts. The DNA of the CDR3 is TGTGCCAGCAGCCTCTCAACGGTGAACACTGAAGCTTTCTTT. This sequence encodes CASSLSTVNTEAFF. The rearrangement uses TRBV7-3 and TRBJ1-1; D is uncertain. Looked up from germline, CDR1 is SGHTA and CDR2 is FQGTGA. V gave up 5 bases and J gave up 0 bases, with 10 bases separating them. This CDR3 is built from 14 residues. The full variable domain, rest sourced from reference TRBV7-3 and TRBJ1-1, is GAGVSQTPSNKVTEKGKYVELRCDPISGHTALYWYRQSLGQGPEFLIYFQGTGAADDSGLPNDRFFAVRPEGSVSTLKIQRTERGDSAVYLCASSLSTVNTEAFFGQGTRLTVV.

The chain uses TRBV6-1 and TRBJ1-1; maybe TRBD1 (5 bases). This CDR3 spans 14 amino acids. Per germline, CDR1 MNHNS and CDR2 SASEGT. Trimming left V 6 bases short and J 2 bases short, with 13 bases between. CDR3 nucleotides: TGTGCCAGCAGCCCTGTGGGGGGAAACACTGAAGCTTTCTTT. Translation gives CASSPVGGNTEAFF.